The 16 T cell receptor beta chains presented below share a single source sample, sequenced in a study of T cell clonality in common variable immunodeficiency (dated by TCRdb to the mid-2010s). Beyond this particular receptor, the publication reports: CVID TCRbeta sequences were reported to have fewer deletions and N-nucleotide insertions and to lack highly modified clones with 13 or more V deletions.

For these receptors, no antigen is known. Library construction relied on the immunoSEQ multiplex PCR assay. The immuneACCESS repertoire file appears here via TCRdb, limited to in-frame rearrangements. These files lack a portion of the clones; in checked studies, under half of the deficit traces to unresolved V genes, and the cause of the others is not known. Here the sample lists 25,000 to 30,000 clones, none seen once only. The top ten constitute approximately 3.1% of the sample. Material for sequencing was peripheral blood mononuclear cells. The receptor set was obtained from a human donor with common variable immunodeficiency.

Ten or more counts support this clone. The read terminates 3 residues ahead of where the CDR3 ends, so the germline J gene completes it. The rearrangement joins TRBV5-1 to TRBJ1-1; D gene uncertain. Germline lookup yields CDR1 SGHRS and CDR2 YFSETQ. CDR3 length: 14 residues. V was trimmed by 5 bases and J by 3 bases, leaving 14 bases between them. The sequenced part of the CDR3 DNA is TGCGCCAGCAGACTATCGGACTGGGACACTGAA. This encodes CASRLSDWDTE. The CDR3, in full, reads CASRLSDWDTEAFF.

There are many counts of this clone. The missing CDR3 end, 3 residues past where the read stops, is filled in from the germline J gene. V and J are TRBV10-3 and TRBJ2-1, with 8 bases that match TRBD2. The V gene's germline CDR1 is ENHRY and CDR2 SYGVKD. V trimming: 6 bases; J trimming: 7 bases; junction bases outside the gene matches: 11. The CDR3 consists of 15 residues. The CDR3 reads CAIRDSGAVGNEQFF. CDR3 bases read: TGTGCCATCAGGGATAGCGGGGCCGTGGGGAATGAG.

The CDR3 bases that were read are TGTGCCAGTAGTATAGACAGGGGGTTGAGTGAG. It specifies CASSIDRGLSE. The full CDR3 protein reads CASSIDRGLSEQFF. This chain connects TRBV19 to TRBJ2-1; TRBD1 agrees at 7 bases. The read terminates 3 residues ahead of where the CDR3 ends, so the germline J gene completes it. Germline values: CDR1 LNHDA, CDR2 SQIVND (reference sequence). The CDR3 consists of 14 residues. The trim removed 0 bases at V and 9 bases at J, leaving 5 bases unmatched.

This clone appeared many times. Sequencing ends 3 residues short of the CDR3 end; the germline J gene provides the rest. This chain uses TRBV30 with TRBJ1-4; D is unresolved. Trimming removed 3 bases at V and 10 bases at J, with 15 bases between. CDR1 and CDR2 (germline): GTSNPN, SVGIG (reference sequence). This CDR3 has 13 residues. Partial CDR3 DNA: TGTGCCTGGAGAGACACGATTATGGGAAAA. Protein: CAWRDTIMGK. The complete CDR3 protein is CAWRDTIMGKLFF.

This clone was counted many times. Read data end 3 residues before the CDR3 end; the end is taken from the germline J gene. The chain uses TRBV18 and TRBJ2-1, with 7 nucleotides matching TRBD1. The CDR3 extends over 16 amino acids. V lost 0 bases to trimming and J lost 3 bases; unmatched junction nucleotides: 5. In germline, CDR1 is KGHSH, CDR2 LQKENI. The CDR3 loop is CASSPPRDSLYNEQFF. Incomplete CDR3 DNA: TGTGCCAGCTCACCACCCCGGGACAGCCTCTACAATGAG. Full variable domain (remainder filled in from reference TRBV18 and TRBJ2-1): NAGVMQNPRHLVRRRGQEARLRCSPMKGHSHVYWYRQLPEEGLKFMVYLQKENIIDESGMPKERFSAEFPKEGPSILRIQQVVRGDSAAYFCASSPPRDSLYNEQFFGPGTRLTVL.

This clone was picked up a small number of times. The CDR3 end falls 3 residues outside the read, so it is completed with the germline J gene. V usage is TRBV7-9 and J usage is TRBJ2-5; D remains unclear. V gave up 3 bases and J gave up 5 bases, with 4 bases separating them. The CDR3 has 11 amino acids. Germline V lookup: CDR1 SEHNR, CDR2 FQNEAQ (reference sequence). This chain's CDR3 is CASSLYETQYF. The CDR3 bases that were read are TGTGCCAGCAGCTTGTATGAGACC. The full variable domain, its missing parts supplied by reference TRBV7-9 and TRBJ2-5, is DTGVSQNPRHKITKRGQNVTFRCDPISEHNRLYWYRQTLGQGPEFLTYFQNEAQLEKSRLLSDRFSAERPKGSFSTLEIQRTEQGDSAMYLCASSLYETQYFGPGTRLLVL.

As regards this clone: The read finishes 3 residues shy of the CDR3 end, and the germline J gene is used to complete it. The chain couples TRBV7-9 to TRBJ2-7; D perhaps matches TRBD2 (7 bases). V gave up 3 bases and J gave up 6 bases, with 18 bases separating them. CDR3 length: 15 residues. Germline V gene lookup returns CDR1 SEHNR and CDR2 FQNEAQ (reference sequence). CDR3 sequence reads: CASSLMGGATGEQYF. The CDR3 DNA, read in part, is TGTGCCAGCAGCTTGATGGGGGGGGCCACTGGCGAG.

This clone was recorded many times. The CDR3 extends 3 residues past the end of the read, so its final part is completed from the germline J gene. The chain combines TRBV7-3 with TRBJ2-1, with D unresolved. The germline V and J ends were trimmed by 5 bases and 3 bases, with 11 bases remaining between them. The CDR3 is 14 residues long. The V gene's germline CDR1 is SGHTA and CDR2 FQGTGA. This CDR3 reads CASSPSTGYNEQFF. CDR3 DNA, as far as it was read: TGTGCCAGCAGCCCCTCCACCGGCTACAATGAG.

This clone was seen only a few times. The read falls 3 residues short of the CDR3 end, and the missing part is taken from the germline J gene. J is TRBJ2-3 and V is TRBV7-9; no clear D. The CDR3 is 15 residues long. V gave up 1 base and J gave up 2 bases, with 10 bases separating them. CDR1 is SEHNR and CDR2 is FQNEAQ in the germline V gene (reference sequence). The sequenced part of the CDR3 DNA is TGTGCCAGCAGCTTAGAAGTCCCACTCACAGATACG. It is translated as CASSLEVPLTDT. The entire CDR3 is CASSLEVPLTDTQYF.

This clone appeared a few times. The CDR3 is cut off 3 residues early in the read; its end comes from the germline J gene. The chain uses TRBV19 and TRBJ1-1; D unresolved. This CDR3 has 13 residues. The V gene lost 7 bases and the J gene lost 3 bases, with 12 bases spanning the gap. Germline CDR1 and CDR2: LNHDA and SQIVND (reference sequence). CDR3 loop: CASKARLYTEAFF. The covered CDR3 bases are TGTGCCAGTAAAGCCAGGTTGTACACTGAA.

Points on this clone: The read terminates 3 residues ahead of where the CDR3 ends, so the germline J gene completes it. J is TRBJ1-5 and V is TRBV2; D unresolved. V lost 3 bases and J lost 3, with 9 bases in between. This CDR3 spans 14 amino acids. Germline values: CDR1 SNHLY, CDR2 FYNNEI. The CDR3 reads CASSELADNQPQHF. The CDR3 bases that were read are TGTGCCAGCAGTGAGTTGGCAGACAATCAGCCC.

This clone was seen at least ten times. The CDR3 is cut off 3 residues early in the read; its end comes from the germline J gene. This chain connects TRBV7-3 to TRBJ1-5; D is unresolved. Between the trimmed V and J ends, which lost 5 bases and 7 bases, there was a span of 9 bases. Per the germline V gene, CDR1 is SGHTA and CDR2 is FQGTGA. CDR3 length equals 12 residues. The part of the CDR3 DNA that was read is TGTGCCAGCAGCGACCTGCGGCAGCCC. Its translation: CASSDLRQP. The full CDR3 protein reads CASSDLRQPQHF.

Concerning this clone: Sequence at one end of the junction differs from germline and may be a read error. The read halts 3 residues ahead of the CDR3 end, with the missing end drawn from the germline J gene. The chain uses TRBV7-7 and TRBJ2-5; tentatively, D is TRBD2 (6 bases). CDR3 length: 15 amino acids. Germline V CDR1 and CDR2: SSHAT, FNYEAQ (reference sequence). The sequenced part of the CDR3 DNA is TGTGCTAGCAGCTTAGCCGGGGGTGCCGGGGAGACC. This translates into CASSLAGGAGET. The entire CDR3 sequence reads CASSLAGGAGETQYF.

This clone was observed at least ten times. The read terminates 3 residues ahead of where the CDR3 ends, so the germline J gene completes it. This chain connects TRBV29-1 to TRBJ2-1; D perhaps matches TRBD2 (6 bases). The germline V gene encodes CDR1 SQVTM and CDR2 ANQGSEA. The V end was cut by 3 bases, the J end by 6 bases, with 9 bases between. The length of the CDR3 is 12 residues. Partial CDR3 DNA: TGCAGCGTTGACCCCGGGGGCAATGAG. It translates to CSVDPGGNE. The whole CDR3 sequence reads CSVDPGGNEQFF.

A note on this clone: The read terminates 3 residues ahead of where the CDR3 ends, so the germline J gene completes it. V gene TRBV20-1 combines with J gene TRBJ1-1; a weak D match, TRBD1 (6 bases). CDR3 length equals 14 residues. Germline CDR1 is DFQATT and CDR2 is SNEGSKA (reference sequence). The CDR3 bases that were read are TGCAGTGCTAGAGATGCCGCGGGGGCGAAGGAA. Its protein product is CSARDAAGAKE. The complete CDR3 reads CSARDAAGAKEAFF.

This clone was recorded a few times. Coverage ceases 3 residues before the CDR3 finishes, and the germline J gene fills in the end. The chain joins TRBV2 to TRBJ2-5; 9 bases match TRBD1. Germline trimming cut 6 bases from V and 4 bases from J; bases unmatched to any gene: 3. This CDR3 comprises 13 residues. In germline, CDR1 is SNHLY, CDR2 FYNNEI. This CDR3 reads CASRQDRGETQYF. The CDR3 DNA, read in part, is TGTGCCAGCAGACAGGACAGGGGAGAGACC.